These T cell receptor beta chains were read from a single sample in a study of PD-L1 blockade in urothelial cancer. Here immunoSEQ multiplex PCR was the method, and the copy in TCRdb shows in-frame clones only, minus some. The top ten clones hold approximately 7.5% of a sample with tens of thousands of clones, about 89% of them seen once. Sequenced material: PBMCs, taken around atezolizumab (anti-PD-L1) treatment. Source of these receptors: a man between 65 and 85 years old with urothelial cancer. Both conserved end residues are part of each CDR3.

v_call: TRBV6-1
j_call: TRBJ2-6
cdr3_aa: CASSRDNSGANVLTF

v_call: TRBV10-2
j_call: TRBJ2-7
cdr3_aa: CASSETSGSYSSYEQYF

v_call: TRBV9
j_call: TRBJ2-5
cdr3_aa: CASGGGTPQETQYF

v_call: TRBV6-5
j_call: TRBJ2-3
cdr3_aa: CASSYLSGSSTDTQYF

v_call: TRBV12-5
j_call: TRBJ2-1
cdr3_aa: CASGSGLQLQFF

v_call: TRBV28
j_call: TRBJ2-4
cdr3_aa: CASSTVGGADIQYF

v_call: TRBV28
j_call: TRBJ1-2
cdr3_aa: CASSLESKRGYTF

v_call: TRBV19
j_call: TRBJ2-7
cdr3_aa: CASRENRGGDYEQYF

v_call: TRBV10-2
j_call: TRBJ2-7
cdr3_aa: CASSEGQGRREQYF

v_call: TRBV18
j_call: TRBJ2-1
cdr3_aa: CASSSGLSYNEQFF

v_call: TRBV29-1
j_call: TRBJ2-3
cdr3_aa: CSDSGYPRTDTQYF

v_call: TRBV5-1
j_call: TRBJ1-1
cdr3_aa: CASSLVFTGRMNTEAFF

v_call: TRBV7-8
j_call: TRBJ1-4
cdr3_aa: CASSLAGTGRDGNEKLFF

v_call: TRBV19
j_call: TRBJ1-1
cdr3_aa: CASIKPGGADTEAFF

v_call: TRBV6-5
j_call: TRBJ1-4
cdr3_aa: CASSYSNREKLFF

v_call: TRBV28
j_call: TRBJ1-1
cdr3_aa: CASHEARRSTEAFF

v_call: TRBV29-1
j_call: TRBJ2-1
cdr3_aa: CSVEGGRFFNEQFF

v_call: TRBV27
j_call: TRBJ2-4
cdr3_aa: CASSLKPGRGHKNIQYF

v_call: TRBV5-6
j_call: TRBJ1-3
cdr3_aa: CASSPRTGPGNTIYF

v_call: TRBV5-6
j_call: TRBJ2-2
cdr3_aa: CASSRTGGFGGELFF

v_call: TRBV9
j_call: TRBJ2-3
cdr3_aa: CASSARQGALGTDTQYF

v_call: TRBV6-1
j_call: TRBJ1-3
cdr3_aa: CASSASSGFFSGNTIYF

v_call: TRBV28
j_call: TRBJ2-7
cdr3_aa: CASRTGGGYEQYF

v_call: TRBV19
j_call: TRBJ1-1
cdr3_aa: CASSIPGEPFRAFF

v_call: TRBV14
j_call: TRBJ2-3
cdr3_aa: CASSRPGQGAADTQYF

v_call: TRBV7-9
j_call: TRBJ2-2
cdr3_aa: CASQGGIGTGELFF

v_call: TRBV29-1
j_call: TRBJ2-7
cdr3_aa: CSVVGLAGNYEQYF

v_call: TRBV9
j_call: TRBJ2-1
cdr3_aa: CASSVASHNEQFF

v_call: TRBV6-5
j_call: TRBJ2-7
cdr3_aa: CASSYSLGSYEQYF

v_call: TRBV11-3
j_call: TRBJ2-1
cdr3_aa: CASSSGGSSYNEQFF

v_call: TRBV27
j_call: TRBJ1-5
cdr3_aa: CASSSLSGGDQPQHF

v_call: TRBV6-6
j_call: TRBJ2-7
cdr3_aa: CASSPTRGPFLLEQYF

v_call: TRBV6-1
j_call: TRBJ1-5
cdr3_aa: CASSEVRNQPQHF

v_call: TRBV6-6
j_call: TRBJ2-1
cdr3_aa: CASSPGQGEQFF

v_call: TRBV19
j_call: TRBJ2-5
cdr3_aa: CASRTGQLGTQYF

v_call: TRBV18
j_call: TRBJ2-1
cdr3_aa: CASSKQTSSGGRFNEQFF